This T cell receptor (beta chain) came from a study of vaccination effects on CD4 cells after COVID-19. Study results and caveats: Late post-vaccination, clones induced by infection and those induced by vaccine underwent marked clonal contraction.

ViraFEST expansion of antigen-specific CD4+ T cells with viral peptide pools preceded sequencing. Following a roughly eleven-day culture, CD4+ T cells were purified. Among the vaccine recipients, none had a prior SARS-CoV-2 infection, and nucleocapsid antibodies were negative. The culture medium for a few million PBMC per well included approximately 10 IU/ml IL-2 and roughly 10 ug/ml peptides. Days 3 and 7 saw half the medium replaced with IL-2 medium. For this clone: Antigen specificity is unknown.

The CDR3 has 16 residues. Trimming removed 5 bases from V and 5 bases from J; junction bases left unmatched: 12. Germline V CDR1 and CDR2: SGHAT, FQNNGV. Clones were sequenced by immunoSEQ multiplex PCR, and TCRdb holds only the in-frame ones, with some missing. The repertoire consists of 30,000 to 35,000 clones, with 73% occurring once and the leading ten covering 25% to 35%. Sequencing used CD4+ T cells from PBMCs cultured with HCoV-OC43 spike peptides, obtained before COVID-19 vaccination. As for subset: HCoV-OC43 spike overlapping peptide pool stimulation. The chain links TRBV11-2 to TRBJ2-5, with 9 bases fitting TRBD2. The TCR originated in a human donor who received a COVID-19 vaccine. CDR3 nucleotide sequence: TGTGCCAGCAGCCCACTGGGTAGCGGGGGTAGGGAGACCCAGTACTTC. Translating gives CASSPLGSGGRETQYF.